A single sample is the source of the 26 T cell receptor beta chains below, sequenced in a study of blood T cell repertoires in COVID-19. Using immunoSEQ multiplex PCR, the repertoire was profiled, and TCRdb retains in-frame clones only, with some absent. Of approximately 160,000 clones listed, roughly 83% are singletons. Sequenced sample: peripheral blood. The receptors come from a man between 18 and 35 years old with active or convalescent COVID-19.

V usage is TRBV2 and J usage is TRBJ1-5; 8 bases map to TRBD1. The germline V gene encodes CDR1 SNHLY and CDR2 FYNNEI. The CDR3 extends over 15 amino acids. Unmatched junction bases numbered 10, after V lost 6 bases and J lost 6 bases. The CDR3 spells CASRGQGAGSQPQHF. CDR3 DNA: TGTGCCAGCAGGGGGCAGGGGGCGGGATCTCAGCCCCAGCATTTT. The variable domain in full, completed from reference TRBV2 and TRBJ1-5, reads EPEVTQTPSHQVTQMGQEVILRCVPISNHLYFYWYRQILGQKVEFLVSFYNNEISEKSEIFDDQFSVERPDGSNFTLKIRSTKLEDSAMYFCASRGQGAGSQPQHFGDGTRLSIL.

The chain is built from TRBV6-1 and TRBJ1-1, with 7 bases lining up with TRBD1. The germline CDR1 and CDR2 sequences are MNHNS and SASEGT. CDR3 length: 18 residues. The J segment lost 0 bases and the V segment lost 1 base, leaving 11 bases of the junction unmatched. The CDR3 here is CASSEGQGGTYLNTEAFF. The CDR3 DNA reads as TGTGCCAGCAGTGAAGGCCAGGGGGGTACCTATTTGAACACTGAAGCTTTCTTT.

The CDR3 DNA sequence: TGTGCCAGCAGCGAACTACAGGGCTGGACTGAAGCTTTCTTT. Translated: CASSELQGWTEAFF. The chain joins TRBV9 to TRBJ1-1; D is possibly TRBD1 (6 bases). V was trimmed by 3 bases and J by 5 bases, leaving 14 bases between them. The germline CDR1 and CDR2 sequences are SGDLS and YYNGEE. There are 14 residues in the CDR3.

This chain joins TRBV11-1 and TRBJ2-7, with a weak D call TRBD2 (6 bases). The CDR3 length is 13 residues. With 8 bases removed from V and 0 bases from J, the gap between germline ends came to 11 bases. Germline assignment: CDR1 SGHAT and CDR2 FQDESV (reference sequence). CDR3 protein: CASAGSSSYEQYF. The CDR3 nucleotides are TGTGCCAGCGCGGGATCTAGCTCCTACGAGCAGTACTTC.

CDR3 residues: CASSEGDRNRPQHF. As DNA, the CDR3 is TGTGCCAGCAGTGAAGGGGATCGCAATCGACCCCAGCATTTT. The chain is built from TRBV28 and TRBJ1-5; possibly TRBD1 for D (5 bases). The CDR3 sequence is 14 residues long. The germline V gene encodes CDR1 MDHEN and CDR2 SYDVKM. V lost 5 bases, J lost 10 bases, and 18 bases lay in between.

V and J are TRBV5-8 and TRBJ2-5; D gene uncertain. V gave up 0 bases and J gave up 0 bases, with 9 bases separating them. The CDR3 is 15 residues long. The V gene's germline CDR1 is SGHTS and CDR2 YDEGEE. DNA of the CDR3: TGTGCCAGCAGCTTGGGCAGGAAGTACCAAGAGACCCAGTACTTC. Amino acids: CASSLGRKYQETQYF.

About this clone itself: Germline and junction disagree at one end, which may indicate a read error. The chain combines TRBV6-5 with TRBJ1-1; TRBD1 agrees at 8 bases. This CDR3 is 16 amino acids long. Looked up from germline, CDR1 is MNHEY and CDR2 is SVGAGI. The CDR3 spells CTSSLSATGGSTEAFF. CDR3 bases: TGTACCAGCAGTTTGTCCGCTACAGGGGGATCCACTGAAGCTTTCTTT.

V usage is TRBV5-8 and J usage is TRBJ1-2; D may be TRBD1 (5 bases). Germline V gives CDR1 SGHTS, CDR2 YDEGEE. The CDR3 loop spans 16 amino acids. Between the trimmed V and J ends, which lost 4 bases and 4 bases, there was a span of 20 bases. As DNA, the CDR3 is TGTGCCAGCAGCGCGAGACCCCCCAGGGAACGCTATGGCTACACCTTC. This translates into CASSARPPRERYGYTF.

V is TRBV7-8 and J is TRBJ2-7; the match to TRBD1 covers 9 bases. The CDR3 consists of 15 residues. Germline V gene lookup returns CDR1 SGHVS and CDR2 FQNEAQ. J lost 6 bases, V lost 1 base, and 7 bases had no gene match. CDR3 sequence (DNA): TGTGCCAGCAGCTTAGTCTGGACAGGGGACCGCGAGCAGTACTTC. Amino acid sequence: CASSLVWTGDREQYF. Looking up the rest from reference TRBV7-8 and TRBJ2-7 gives the full variable domain: GAGVSQSPRYKVAKRGQDVALRCDPISGHVSLFWYQQALGQGPEFLTYFQNEAQLDKSGLPSDRFFAERPEGSVSTLKIQRTQQEDSAVYLCASSLVWTGDREQYFGPGTRLTVT.

This chain links TRBV5-5 with TRBJ1-6; D possibly corresponds to TRBD1 (6 bases). The CDR3 totals 14 residues. The germline V gene has CDR1 SGHKS and CDR2 YYEKEE (reference sequence). V was shortened by 2 bases and J by 9 bases, with 12 bases between the two germline ends. The CDR3 spells CASSFRGAPSPLHF. The CDR3 DNA reads as TGTGCCAGCAGCTTTCGGGGGGCTCCTTCACCCCTCCACTTT.

The genes are TRBV30 and TRBJ2-4, with 10 bases that match TRBD2. This CDR3 is built from 18 residues. V trimming: 2 bases; J trimming: 3 bases; junction bases outside the gene matches: 13. The germline V gene encodes CDR1 GTSNPN and CDR2 SVGIG (reference sequence). CDR3 region: CAWSRLAGEAIGKNIQYF. The CDR3 DNA reads TGTGCCTGGAGTAGGCTAGCGGGAGAGGCGATCGGCAAAAACATTCAGTACTTC.

The chain recombines TRBV6-2 or TRBV6-3 with TRBJ2-6; no clear D. The CDR3 runs to 14 residues. Germline-derived CDR1 and CDR2 are MNHEY and SVGEGT. V dropped 3 bases and J dropped 1 base, with 4 bases sitting between them. The CDR3 sequence: CASSYLSGANVLTF. CDR3 DNA sequence: TGTGCCAGCAGTTATTTATCTGGGGCCAACGTCCTGACTTTC.

CDR3 in DNA: TGTGCCAGTAAAAAGAACAGGGCACAGGAAAAACTGTTTTTT. Translation gives CASKKNRAQEKLFF. The chain combines TRBV19 with TRBJ1-4, with D possibly matching TRBD1 (6 bases). From germline, CDR1 is LNHDA and CDR2 SQIVND (reference sequence). The length of the CDR3 is 14 residues. Deletions cut 7 bases from V and 8 bases from J, with 17 bases between.

This clone was detected a few times. The rearrangement joins TRBV18 to TRBJ1-6; 7 bases fit TRBD1. The J segment lost 7 bases and the V segment lost 3 bases, leaving 6 bases of the junction unmatched. The V gene's germline CDR1 is KGHSH and CDR2 LQKENI. The CDR3 has 15 amino acids. Here the CDR3 reads CASSPRQGDNSPLHF. CDR3 coding DNA: TGTGCCAGCTCACCGCGACAGGGAGACAATTCACCCCTCCACTTT.

V usage is TRBV25-1 and J usage is TRBJ1-6; D is unresolved. Deletions cut 4 bases from V and 7 bases from J, with 8 bases between. Germline CDR1 reads MGHDK; CDR2 reads SYGVNS. The CDR3 is 13 amino acids. CDR3 amino acids: CASSARSNSPLHF. The CDR3 DNA is TGTGCCAGCAGTGCCCGGAGCAATTCACCCCTCCACTTT.

The genes are TRBV19 and TRBJ2-7; 9 nucleotides agree with TRBD1. Germline V gene lookup returns CDR1 LNHDA and CDR2 SQIVND (reference sequence). CDR3 length: 15 amino acids. J was trimmed by 7 bases and V by 3 bases; bases with no gene match: 10. The DNA of the CDR3 is TGTGCCAGTAGTATTTCGGGACAGGGTTATGGGGAGCAGTACTTC. The encoded protein is CASSISGQGYGEQYF.

This chain connects TRBV5-6 to TRBJ1-1, with 8 bases that match TRBD1. V lost 0 bases and J lost 7; bases outside the gene matches: 5. Germline assignment: CDR1 SGHDT and CDR2 YYEEEE. The CDR3 is made up of 14 amino acids. This chain's CDR3 is CASSLVQGASEAFF. The CDR3 DNA follows: TGTGCCAGCAGCTTGGTGCAGGGGGCGAGTGAAGCTTTCTTT.

The chain is built from TRBV7-8 and TRBJ1-5; possibly TRBD1 for D (6 bases). The CDR3 runs 13 residues. Trimming took off 5 bases at V and 9 bases at J, with 14 bases between the two ends. From germline, CDR1 is SGHVS and CDR2 FQNEAQ. DNA for the CDR3: TGTGCCAGCAGCCGGGACAAATCTCTGCCCCAGCATTTT. Translation: CASSRDKSLPQHF.

CDR3 nucleotide sequence: TGTGCCTGCGGGACAGGCTACAATGAGCAGTTCTTC. It specifies CACGTGYNEQFF. The chain links TRBV30 to TRBJ2-1, with TRBD1 matching over 8 bases. Germline CDR1 GTSNPN, CDR2 SVGIG (reference sequence). The CDR3 extends over 12 amino acids. Losses at the gene ends were 6 bases for V and 3 bases for J; bases not matched to a gene: 1.

The V call is TRBV11-1, the J call TRBJ2-3; D might be TRBD2 (7 bases). V was cut by 8 bases and J by 1 base, with 13 bases left in between. CDR1 and CDR2 (germline): SGHAT, FQDESV (reference sequence). CDR3 size: 14 residues. The CDR3 coding sequence is TGTGCCAGCCGACTAGGGGGGGGCACAGATACGCAGTATTTT. Its protein product is CASRLGGGTDTQYF.

V usage is TRBV9 and J usage is TRBJ2-5, with 14 bases matching TRBD2. Germline CDR1 is SGDLS and CDR2 is YYNGEE. J gave up 0 bases and V 2 bases, and 6 bases lay outside the gene matches. The CDR3 is made up of 18 amino acids. CDR3 nucleotide sequence: TGTGCCAGCAGCGTTGGGACTAGCGGGAGTTTGTACCAAGAGACCCAGTACTTC. Translated: CASSVGTSGSLYQETQYF. Drawing the rest from reference TRBV9 and TRBJ2-5, the complete variable domain is DSGVTQTPKHLITATGQRVTLRCSPRSGDLSVYWYQQSLDQGLQFLIQYYNGEERAKGNILERFSAQQFPDLHSELNLSSLELGDSALYFCASSVGTSGSLYQETQYFGPGTRLLVL.

The J gene is TRBJ2-1, the V gene TRBV11-2, with D possibly being TRBD1 (6 bases). CDR1 is SGHAT and CDR2 is FQNNGV in the germline V gene. V gave up 5 bases and J gave up 0 bases, with 14 bases separating them. The CDR3 contains 16 residues. The CDR3 DNA follows: TGTGCCAGCAGCCCGGGACAATCTTACTCCTACAATGAGCAGTTCTTC. Protein product: CASSPGQSYSYNEQFF.

This chain links TRBV19 with TRBJ2-1; 10 nucleotides agree with TRBD2. With 5 bases clipped from V and 1 base from J, the junction kept 2 bases outside the gene matches. The CDR3 extends over 15 amino acids. Germline V gives CDR1 LNHDA, CDR2 SQIVND (reference sequence). Here the CDR3 DNA reads TGTGCCAGTAGTTCTAGCGGGAGTTCCTACAATGAGCAGTTCTTC. It translates to CASSSSGSSYNEQFF.

This sequence joins TRBV5-1 and TRBJ1-1; 8 nucleotides agree with TRBD1. Germline V lookup: CDR1 SGHRS, CDR2 YFSETQ. Trimming removed 3 bases from V and 4 bases from J; junction bases left unmatched: 2. This CDR3 has 13 residues. The CDR3 spells CASSSDRVTEAFF. The CDR3, as DNA: TGCGCCAGCAGCTCGGACAGGGTCACTGAAGCTTTCTTT.

The chain has TRBV5-5 and TRBJ1-4; no definite D call. This CDR3 region has 13 residues. V dropped 0 bases and J dropped 3 bases, with 3 bases sitting between them. Germline CDR1 SGHKS, CDR2 YYEKEE (reference sequence). Here the CDR3 reads CASSLGPNEKLFF. The CDR3 region has the DNA TGTGCCAGCAGCTTGGGGCCTAATGAAAAACTGTTTTTT.

The chain carries TRBV5-1 and TRBJ1-4; 10 bases agree with TRBD1. Germline lookup yields CDR1 SGHRS and CDR2 YFSETQ. Unmatched junction bases numbered 9, after V lost 0 bases and J lost 7 bases. The CDR3 is made up of 17 amino acids. For the CDR3, the DNA is TGCGCCAGCAGCTTGGGATATTGGAGGACAGGGGGTGAAAAACTGTTTTTT. It specifies CASSLGYWRTGGEKLFF.